This T cell receptor (beta chain) originates from a study of blood T cell repertoires in COVID-19. Across the whole study: The United States, Italy and Spain provided the acute and convalescent COVID-19 samples. From T cells, B-cell-depleted T cells, or PBMCs came the material, which was cDNA or gDNA.

This clone was picked up one time. V gave up 2 bases and J gave up 4 bases, with 9 bases separating them. Germline CDR1 and CDR2: SGHNT and YYREEE (reference sequence). CDR3 length equals 13 residues. The authors' processing: Amplification of reference gene primers provided the estimated nucleated cell counts. Sequencing was performed with immunoSEQ multiplex PCR; in TCRdb, only in-frame clones are kept and a portion is missing. Clonal size and the V and J genes are those of that table, whereas D and trimming came from the DNA. The data contain some 100,000 clones, 70% to 90% of them singletons. Seattle patients were enrolled while actively infected and followed longitudinally.

The receptor's source is a man between 50 and 59 years old with COVID-19, enrolled during active disease. This chain links TRBV5-4 with TRBJ1-1; weak D call: TRBD1 (5 bases). The specimen was peripheral blood. CDR3 residues: CASSLLGPTEAFF. CDR3 bases: TGTGCCAGCAGCTTACTGGGGCCCACTGAAGCTTTCTTT.